This T cell receptor beta chain was recorded in a study of human T cells and chemical hapten exposure. Study at large: Small discrepancies in pooled library volume mainly accounted for the varying TCR yields per sample.

V shed 2 bases and J 3 bases; nucleotides not matched to a gene: 1. The CDR3 is 14 residues long. The germline V gene has CDR1 MNHEY and CDR2 SVGAGI. In the library, unique molecular identifiers were attached to individual cDNA molecules. TCRdb analysed the RACE reads with MiXCR anew, one entry per CDR3 protein. The data show some 400,000 distinct CDR3 sequences, 4.5% to 6% seen once. Time point: pre-sensitization, week 0. The treatment: therapeutic diphenylcyclopropenone sensitization with weekly scalp DPC. This clonotype was detected only a few times. The antigen remains unidentified. General study findings and limits: PT1 expanded TCR numbers tracked positively with patch test score. Expanded TCRs showed more large CDR3 clusters than pre-sensitization or healthy control sets.

The sequence came from a woman between 50 and 59 years old with alopecia areata. Some clones in this sample may be carry-over from other donors' samples. Source: whole blood, taken in connection with sensitization to the hapten diphenylcyclopropenone (DPC). The chain has TRBV6-5 and TRBJ2-7, with 10 positions matching TRBD2. The CDR3 protein is CASSYASGSYEQYF. The CDR3 DNA sequence: TGTGCCAGCAGTTACGCTAGCGGGAGCTACGAGCAGTACTTC.